This T cell receptor beta chain is drawn from a study of OX40 agonist ivuxolimab in advanced cancers. Assay used: immunoSEQ multiplex PCR; TCRdb lists only in-frame clones, some missing. The sample carries roughly 45,000 clones, 70% to 90% recorded once. Trimming stripped 6 bases from V and 3 bases from J, with 5 bases between. Germline loops: CDR1 KGHSH, CDR2 LQKENI. The CDR3 length is 12 residues. V usage is TRBV18 and J usage is TRBJ2-2; D gene unclear. The TCR comes from an adult with an advanced solid tumor such as melanoma, head and neck, liver or kidney cancer. The specimen comprised CD4+ or CD8+ T cells sorted from blood, sampled in a trial of the OX40 agonist ivuxolimab. The CDR3 DNA sequence: TGTGCCAGCTCCGAATACACCGGGGAGCTGTTTTTT. Its translation is CASSEYTGELFF.